Detailed here is one TCR beta chain. This entry belongs to a study of shared clonotypes between healthy human individuals. With 4 bases clipped from V and 4 bases from J, the junction kept 4 bases outside the gene matches. CDR3 length: 14 amino acids. Germline loops: CDR1 SGHTS, CDR2 YDEGEE. Per the authors' pipeline: In the immunoSEQ data, sequences were junction-only and lacked quality scores, so filtering differed. Repertoires were generated with immunoSEQ multiplex PCR, while TCRdb's copy carries only in-frame clones and drops some. The DNA gave D and trimming, while V, J and clone size come from that table. The data contain 2,500,000 or so clones, 80% to 95% of them seen just once; the ten biggest clones take up approximately 0.35%.

The TCR originated in a man aged 18 to 29 in good health. Some clones in this sample may be carry-over from other donors' samples. Sequencing used naive CD4+ T cells from PBMCs. Subset denoted: CD45RA+ positively selected. The rearrangement uses TRBV5-8 and TRBJ1-1, with TRBD1 matching over 10 bases. The CDR3: CASSLTGGFTEAFF. CDR3 sequence (DNA): TGTGCCAGCAGCCTGACAGGGGGCTTCACTGAAGCTTTCTTT.